The next 2 T cell receptor beta chains were all read from a single sample in a study of blood T cell repertoires in COVID-19. TCRdb keeps only in-frame clones here, not all; method: immunoSEQ multiplex PCR. This table holds some 310,000 clones, roughly 84% found once. The specimen sequenced was peripheral blood. The source is a man aged 50 to 59 with active or convalescent COVID-19.

The genes are TRBV2 and TRBJ1-1; D may be TRBD1 (5 bases). The CDR3 has 13 amino acids. Per germline, CDR1 SNHLY and CDR2 FYNNEI. Trimming took off 6 bases at V and 1 base at J, with 9 bases between the two ends. DNA of the CDR3: TGTGCCAGCAGGCGGACAAAGAACACTGAAGCTTTCTTT. This sequence encodes CASRRTKNTEAFF.

The chain is built from TRBV5-5 and TRBJ1-2, with D uncertain. The CDR3 is made up of 15 amino acids. The V end lost 4 bases, the J end lost 2 bases, and 15 bases lay between the germline ends. Germline CDR1 SGHKS, CDR2 YYEKEE (reference sequence). The CDR3 sequence: CASSLHATGNYGYTF. The CDR3 nucleotides read TGTGCCAGCAGCCTCCACGCCACCGGGAACTATGGCTACACCTTC.